A single sample is the source of the 3 T cell receptor beta chains below, sequenced in a study of molecular identifiers for immune sequencing clone quantification. Via MiXCR, TCRdb re-called the PCR reads, giving one row per CDR3 protein. Of about half a million distinct CDR3 sequences listed, under 30% were seen once; the top ten hold around 0.79%. Material for sequencing was naive CD8+ T cells from blood, with Jurkat cell RNA spiked in. Subset meaning: FACS-sorted CD8+CD4-CCR7+CD45RA+ naive T cells. Source of these receptors: a human donor in good health. Some libraries in this study had Jurkat cell RNA spiked in.

V and J are TRBV19 and TRBJ2-7; no clear D. The V gene lost 4 bases and the J gene lost 3 bases, with 10 bases spanning the gap. CDR3 length equals 13 residues. The germline gives CDR1 LNHDA, CDR2 SQIVND (reference sequence). CDR3 amino acids: CASSTVHGYEQYF. The CDR3 nucleotides are TGTGCCAGTAGTACCGTCCACGGCTACGAGCAGTACTTC. Full variable domain (remainder filled in from reference TRBV19 and TRBJ2-7): DGGITQSPKYLFRKEGQNVTLSCEQNLNHDAMYWYRQDPGQGLRLIYYSQIVNDFQKGDIAEGYSVSREKKESFPLTVTSAQKNPTAFYLCASSTVHGYEQYFGPGTRLTVT.

The chain links TRBV2 to TRBJ1-5; 7 positions match TRBD1. Germline V gene data show CDR1 as SNHLY and CDR2 as FYNNEI. The CDR3 totals 13 residues. The CDR3 is CGVGGYSNQPQHF. The CDR3 DNA reads TGTGGGGTAGGGGGCTATAGCAATCAGCCCCAGCATTTT.

There are many counts of this clonotype. J is TRBJ2-7 and V is TRBV7-9; TRBD1 is a possible D gene (6 bases). In germline, CDR1 is SEHNR, CDR2 FQNEAQ (reference sequence). The CDR3 totals 14 residues. Trimming took 4 bases from V and 3 from J, leaving 13 bases between them. CDR3 sequence reads: CASSSGVAFYEQYF. The CDR3 DNA follows: TGTGCCAGCAGCTCAGGGGTAGCGTTCTACGAGCAGTACTTC. Full variable domain (remainder filled in from reference TRBV7-9 and TRBJ2-7): DTGVSQNPRHKITKRGQNVTFRCDPISEHNRLYWYRQTLGQGPEFLTYFQNEAQLEKSRLLSDRFSAERPKGSFSTLEIQRTEQGDSAMYLCASSSGVAFYEQYFGPGTRLTVT.